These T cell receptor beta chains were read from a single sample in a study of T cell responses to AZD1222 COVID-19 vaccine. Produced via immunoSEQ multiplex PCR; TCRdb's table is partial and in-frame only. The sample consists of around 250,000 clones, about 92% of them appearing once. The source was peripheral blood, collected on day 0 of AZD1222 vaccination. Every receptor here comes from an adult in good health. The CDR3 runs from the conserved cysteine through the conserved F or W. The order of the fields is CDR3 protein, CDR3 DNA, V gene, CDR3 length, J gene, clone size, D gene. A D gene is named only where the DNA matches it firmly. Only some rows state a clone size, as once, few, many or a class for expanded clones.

CASSGVGNEKLFF,TGTGCCAGCTCCGGGGTCGGTAATGAAAAACTGTTTTTT,TRBV2,13,TRBJ1-4,NA,NA
CASSVGGRGGELFF,TGTGCCAGCAGCGTAGGCGGGAGAGGTGGGGAGCTGTTTTTT,TRBV9,14,TRBJ2-2,NA,TRBD2
CASGEIEGQFF,TGTGCCAGCGGGGAGATAGAGGGGCAGTTCTTC,TRBV2,11,TRBJ2-1,NA,NA
CASSPPRGTGNTIYF,TGTGCCAGCAGTCCCCCCAGGGGGACTGGAAACACCATATATTTT,TRBV28,15,TRBJ1-3,once,TRBD1
CASSLAQGGEQYF,TGCGCCAGCAGCTTGGCACAGGGGGGCGAGCAGTACTTC,TRBV5-1,13,TRBJ2-7,NA,TRBD1
CASSLEAASYGYTF,TGCGCCAGCAGCTTGGAGGCTGCCTCCTATGGCTACACCTTC,TRBV5-1,14,TRBJ1-2,once,NA
CASSAIDRDYGYTF,TGTGCCAGCAGTGCCATCGACAGGGACTATGGCTACACCTTC,TRBV25-1,14,TRBJ1-2,NA,TRBD1
CASSSDPTGNTEAFF,TGTGCCAGCAGCTCAGACCCCACAGGAAACACTGAAGCTTTCTTT,TRBV9,15,TRBJ1-1,NA,NA
CAWSPGQGGYEQYF,TGTGCCTGGAGTCCGGGACAGGGGGGATACGAGCAGTACTTC,TRBV30,14,TRBJ2-7,NA,TRBD1
CATSDWRDQQYF,TGTGCCACCAGTGATTGGAGGGATCAGCAGTACTTC,TRBV24-1,12,TRBJ2-7,NA,NA
CASSRGTLEAFF,TGTGCCAGCAGCCGTGGGACATTAGAAGCTTTCTTT,TRBV5-6,12,TRBJ1-1,NA,NA
CASSLDNYGYTF,TGTGCCAGCAGCCTGGACAACTATGGCTACACCTTC,TRBV12-3/TRBV12-4,12,TRBJ1-2,NA,NA
CAQGRGETEAFF,TGTGCCCAAGGACGCGGGGAGACTGAAGCTTTCTTT,TRBV30,12,TRBJ1-1,NA,NA
CASSELAGDIAGELFF,TGTGCCAGCAGTGAACTAGCGGGAGATATAGCCGGGGAGCTGTTTTTT,TRBV6-1,16,TRBJ2-2,NA,TRBD2
CASTSLRGNNSPLHF,TGTGCCAGCACCTCGCTAAGGGGCAATAATTCACCCCTCCACTTT,TRBV27,15,TRBJ1-6,NA,NA
CSVLSGRNTGELFF,TGCAGCGTCCTGAGCGGGAGAAACACCGGGGAGCTGTTTTTT,TRBV29-1,14,TRBJ2-2,NA,TRBD2
CASSQYLQPQHF,TGTGCCAGCAGCCAATACCTCCAGCCCCAGCATTTT,TRBV16,12,TRBJ1-5,NA,NA
CASSLMVGTYEQYF,TGTGCCAGCAGCTTAATGGTAGGGACCTACGAGCAGTACTTC,TRBV7-8,14,TRBJ2-7,once,NA
CASSTRTGYTGELFF,TGTGCCAGCAGCACCCGGACAGGGTACACCGGGGAGCTGTTTTTT,TRBV9,15,TRBJ2-2,NA,TRBD1
CASSGWGEQYF,TGTGCCAGCAGTGGTTGGGGGGAGCAGTACTTC,TRBV2,11,TRBJ2-7,NA,NA
CASRLTGGSSYEQYF,TGCGCCAGCAGGCTCACAGGGGGGAGCTCCTACGAGCAGTACTTC,TRBV5-1,15,TRBJ2-7,NA,TRBD1
CSAINYGYTF,TGCAGTGCAATTAACTATGGCTACACCTTC,TRBV20-1,10,TRBJ1-2,once,NA
CASRAPTQGGYGYTF,TGTGCCAGCAGGGCCCCAACCCAGGGCGGCTATGGCTACACCTTC,TRBV27,15,TRBJ1-2,NA,NA
CASSLTTGSGANVLTF,TGCGCCAGCAGCTTGACTACAGGTTCTGGGGCCAACGTCCTGACTTTC,TRBV5-1,16,TRBJ2-6,NA,NA
CASSPLAGELFF,TGTGCCAGCAGTCCCCTCGCCGGGGAGCTGTTTTTT,TRBV28,12,TRBJ2-2,NA,NA
CASSLGQNTGELFF,TGTGCCAGCAGCTTGGGACAGAACACCGGGGAGCTGTTTTTT,TRBV5-6,14,TRBJ2-2,NA,NA
CASSYSSVERPDTQYF,TGTGCCAGCAGTTACTCGAGCGTCGAACGCCCAGATACGCAGTATTTT,TRBV6-2/TRBV6-3,16,TRBJ2-3,NA,NA
CASSSGLLREQYF,TGTGCCAGCAGCTCCGGTCTGTTGAGGGAGCAGTACTTC,TRBV27,13,TRBJ2-7,NA,NA
CASSKGSEAGYTF,TGTGCCAGCAGTAAGGGCAGTGAGGCTGGCTACACCTTC,TRBV6-6,13,TRBJ1-2,NA,NA
CASVGRNEETQYF,TGTGCCAGTGTTGGTAGGAACGAAGAGACCCAGTACTTC,TRBV19,13,TRBJ2-5,NA,NA
CASSLMAAVGDTQYF,TGTGCCAGCAGCTTAATGGCTGCGGTTGGTGATACGCAGTATTTT,TRBV7-3,15,TRBJ2-3,NA,NA
CATSDLGRADTQYF,TGTGCCACCAGTGACCTTGGGAGAGCAGATACGCAGTATTTT,TRBV24-1,14,TRBJ2-3,NA,NA
CASSGQEMNTEAFF,TGTGCCAGCAGCGGACAGGAGATGAACACTGAAGCTTTCTTT,TRBV21-1,14,TRBJ1-1,NA,NA
CASSVDPEGNQPQHF,TGTGCCAGCAGCGTAGACCCAGAGGGCAATCAGCCCCAGCATTTT,TRBV9,15,TRBJ1-5,NA,NA
CASSLGGQRSTDTQYF,TGTGCCAGCAGCTTGGGGGGACAGAGAAGCACAGATACGCAGTATTTT,TRBV5-4,16,TRBJ2-3,once,TRBD1
CASSLASGTTNYGYTF,TGTGCCAGCAGCTTAGCGTCCGGGACGACTAACTATGGCTACACCTTC,TRBV7-2,16,TRBJ1-2,NA,NA
CASRDTSYNSPLHF,TGTGCCAGTAGGGATACCTCCTATAATTCACCCCTCCACTTT,TRBV19,14,TRBJ1-6,NA,NA
CASSYDLNLNYEQYF,TGTGCCAGCAGTTACGACCTAAACCTGAACTACGAGCAGTACTTC,TRBV27,15,TRBJ2-7,NA,NA
CSVDAGVGKEGQYF,TGCAGCGTTGATGCAGGGGTCGGGAAGGAGGGGCAGTACTTC,TRBV29-1,14,TRBJ2-7,NA,NA
CASSLSPNTEAFF,TGTGCCAGCAGTTTATCACCGAACACTGAAGCTTTCTTT,TRBV27,13,TRBJ1-1,NA,NA
CASSLPRGYNEQFF,TGTGCCAGCAGTCTACCGCGGGGTTACAATGAGCAGTTCTTC,TRBV28,14,TRBJ2-1,NA,NA
CASRGQGTGELFF,TGTGCCAGCAGGGGACAGGGAACCGGGGAGCTGTTTTTT,TRBV6-5,13,TRBJ2-2,NA,TRBD1
CASSQNPREPGIQPQHF,TGCGCCAGCAGTCAAAACCCCAGGGAGCCCGGGATTCAGCCCCAGCATTTT,TRBV23-1,17,TRBJ1-5,NA,NA
CASSEDRGFGGELFF,TGTGCCAGCAGTGAGGACAGGGGATTTGGCGGGGAGCTGTTTTTT,TRBV2,15,TRBJ2-2,NA,TRBD1
CASRKTVLDGNQPQHF,TGCGCCAGCAGAAAGACCGTACTGGATGGCAATCAGCCCCAGCATTTT,TRBV10-1,16,TRBJ1-5,NA,NA
CASSALGEEEAFF,TGTGCCAGCAGCGCCCTAGGTGAAGAAGAAGCTTTCTTT,TRBV9,13,TRBJ1-1,NA,NA
CAISPRGNNEQFF,TGTGCCATTTCCCCCAGGGGCAACAATGAGCAGTTCTTC,TRBV7-2,13,TRBJ2-1,NA,NA
CASSLGTRAFF,TGTGCCAGCAGCTTGGGGACCCGGGCTTTCTTT,TRBV5-6,11,TRBJ1-1,NA,NA
CASSLESLPGEQYF,TGTGCCAGCAGCTTAGAAAGTCTCCCGGGGGAGCAGTACTTC,TRBV7-2,14,TRBJ2-7,NA,NA
CASSLSPASGVDEQFF,TGTGCCAGCAGTTTAAGCCCCGCCTCGGGAGTGGATGAGCAGTTCTTC,TRBV28,16,TRBJ2-1,once,NA
CAISERDGAKAFF,TGTGCCATCAGTGAGAGGGACGGAGCCAAAGCTTTCTTT,TRBV10-3,13,TRBJ1-1,NA,NA
CASSFVGLDGYTF,TGTGCCAGCAGCTTTGTAGGATTGGATGGCTACACCTTC,TRBV11-2,13,TRBJ1-2,NA,NA
CASVPGTGVSPLHF,TGTGCCAGCGTCCCCGGGACAGGGGTATCACCCCTCCACTTT,TRBV28,14,TRBJ1-6,NA,TRBD1
CASRRQTSAYEQYF,TGTGCCAGCAGGAGACAGACCAGTGCCTACGAGCAGTACTTC,TRBV6-5,14,TRBJ2-7,NA,NA
CASSLLRDNNEQFF,TGTGCCAGCAGTCTTTTGCGAGATAACAATGAGCAGTTCTTC,TRBV28,14,TRBJ2-1,once,NA
CASGLTTGGNQPQHF,TGTGCCAGCGGCTTGACGACAGGGGGCAATCAGCCCCAGCATTTT,TRBV27,15,TRBJ1-5,NA,TRBD1
CASSLGQSYEQYF,TGTGCCAGCAGCCTCGGACAGTCTTACGAGCAGTACTTC,TRBV27,13,TRBJ2-7,NA,NA